Given below is one TCR beta chain in context. The antigen it binds to is not known. One base away there is no much larger clone; base qualities are not given. This record belongs to a study of blood T cells in healthy people across ages (dated by TCRdb to 2014 to 2015). With regard to the full study: In model experiments, template switching captured about one uniquely barcoded TCR beta cDNA molecule for every two T cells. The study measured age-related changes in TCR beta repertoire diversity using deep sequencing normalized with unique cDNA molecular identifiers. The donors were split into four age groups: young (average about 16 years), middle-aged (roughly 39), aged (around 67) and long-lived (over 75). To avoid experimental bias, donors of different ages were randomly spread across the sequencing lanes. The study analyzed two additional independent replicas of 1 million unique cDNA reads from the same blood draw for two donors, one aged 18 to 30 and one aged 80 or older. Here is what the overall study found, with its caveats: Observed TCR beta diversity per million T cells fell roughly linearly with age, and a significant reduction was already apparent by age about 43. Compared with the aged group, the long-lived group had more naive CD4+ T cells, fewer expanded clones and increased TCR diversity, a pattern suggesting age selection. Because donor CMV infection status was unknown, age-related changes in expanded clonotypes were potentially confounded. Since profiling was done on bulk unsorted PBMCs, naive and antigen-experienced compartments could not be conclusively compared. Estimates of total diversity based on one million sequenced T cells were regarded as lower bounds and as underestimates. There was a strong correlation between observed TCR beta diversity and the percentage of naive T cells measured by flow cytometry.

The library came from 5' RACE. Data came from an Illumina HiSeq 2500. A second PCR of about 7 to 12 cycles was run with a J-beta primer mix and a sample-barcoded 5' primer. Each TCR beta cDNA molecule received a unique molecular identifier from a template-switch 5' adaptor carrying 12 random nucleotides. Each sample yielded at least 3 million CDR3-containing paired-end reads. First-strand cDNA synthesis was performed from all RNA using the Mint cDNA synthesis kit, with priming by a TRBC-specific oligonucleotide. Following uracil-DNA glycosylase treatment, a first 18-cycle PCR with universal primers M1SS and BC2_uni_R was performed on all cDNA. Per the original workflow: Normalization of each sample was performed by random selection of 1 million high-quality reads, each carrying a distinct molecular identifier. Reads sharing molecular identifiers were discarded rather than binned into consensus sequences. MiTCR, run with a Q25 quality threshold and the strictest error-elimination algorithm, handled CDR3 identification, clonotype clustering and error correction. A nonparametric unseen species model with Euler transformation was used to estimate lower-bound total TCR beta diversity. The public reads were reprocessed in TCRdb via fastp at Q25 and MiXCR, keeping in-frame beta chains. For every CDR3 protein sequence, its rows merge into one entry that carries the most common genes and DNA. TCRdb's processing, not the authors' own work, is the source of the V and J calls. Across this sample there are around 850,000 distinct CDR3 sequences, with approximately 35% seen only once. The top ten hold approximately 13% of the sample.

Deletion took 0 bases off V and 4 bases off J, with a span of 11 bases between the germline ends. CDR1 MNHEY and CDR2 SVGAGI are derived from the germline V gene. The CDR3 measures 15 amino acids from cysteine to phenylalanine. Only the CDR3 region is kept as DNA, spanning 45 bases read in frame from base 1. Donors were roughly 40 systemically healthy Caucasian individuals from Russia aged roughly 6 to 90 years. Ten milliliters of peripheral blood were drawn from each donor into EDTA-treated Vacutainer tubes. Ficoll-Paque density-gradient centrifugation was used to isolate PBMCs, with at least 6 million obtained per sample. Total RNA, at least 5 micrograms per sample, was extracted from PBMCs with Trizol reagent. The percentages of naive CD45RAhigh/CD27high T cells were determined by flow cytometry on a PBMC aliquot from every donor.

Material: blood. The receptor was derived from a man younger than 35 in good health. Rearrangement joined TRBV6-5 to TRBJ2-3, with no reliable assignment of the D segment. The nucleotide sequence reads as follows: TGTGCCAGCAGTTACTCCTCGAGGTCGCCAGATACGCAGTATTTT. The encoded protein is CASSYSSRSPDTQYF.